Below are 2 T cell receptor beta chains sequenced from a single sample in a study of shared clonotypes between healthy human individuals. TCRdb's copy holds only in-frame clones and misses some; the assay was immunoSEQ multiplex PCR. Here the sample spans roughly 2 million clones, over 85% being singletons. Naive CD8 cells comprised CD45RO-negative, CCR7-positively selected cells, excluding terminally differentiated effector memory CD45RA+ cells. Sequenced: naive CD8+ T cells sorted from blood. The receptors derive from a young man in good health.

The chain links TRBV27 to TRBJ2-5, with D uncertain. There are 14 residues in the CDR3. Germline V gene sequence: CDR1 MNHEY, CDR2 SMNVEV (reference sequence). V lost 2 bases to trimming and J lost 2 bases, with 9 bases between them. The CDR3 protein is CASSLIEEQETQYF. CDR3 DNA sequence: TGTGCCAGCAGTTTAATCGAGGAACAAGAGACCCAGTACTTC.

A note on this clone: The same CDR3 arises from other DNA sequences in this sample as well. The chain carries TRBV9 and TRBJ1-4; D unresolved. Germline V gene sequence: CDR1 SGDLS, CDR2 YYNGEE. V was trimmed by 3 bases and J by 0 bases, leaving 9 bases between them. There are 15 residues in the CDR3. The CDR3 DNA follows: TGTGCCAGCAGCGCCTCAGGAACAACTAATGAAAAACTGTTTTTT. Its protein is CASSASGTTNEKLFF.